The rows below give T cell receptor beta chains drawn from one sample of a study of CD8 T cells in ankylosing spondylitis. TCRdb re-analysed the 5' RACE reads in MiXCR, keeping a single row per CDR3 protein. The data show approximately 140,000 distinct CDR3 sequences, with approximately 17% seen just once and 25% to 40% held by the top ten. The specimen was blood, either unsorted or a sorted T cell fraction (not recorded which). Receptors were obtained from a male donor with ankylosing spondylitis. CDR3s include the opening cysteine and the closing phenylalanine or tryptophan.

v_gene: TRBV7-6; len: 16; j_gene: TRBJ1-1; CDR3aa: CAAGVTAESLYTEAFF
v_gene: TRBV9; len: 13; j_gene: TRBJ2-7; CDR3aa: CASSEGQSYEQYF
v_gene: TRBV7-9; len: 13; j_gene: TRBJ1-5; CDR3aa: CASSYDSSQPQHF
v_gene: TRBV9; len: 16; j_gene: TRBJ2-7; CDR3aa: CASSVAVSGSSYEQYF
v_gene: TRBV5-1; len: 13; j_gene: TRBJ2-1; CDR3aa: CASSYENDNEQFF
v_gene: TRBV24-1; len: 14; j_gene: TRBJ1-2; CDR3aa: CATSPGVLNYGYTF
v_gene: TRBV7-6; len: 17; j_gene: TRBJ2-1; CDR3aa: CASSLGFGLAGGVEQFF
v_gene: TRBV2; len: 18; j_gene: TRBJ2-6; CDR3aa: CASSLETGQSSGANVLTF
v_gene: TRBV27; len: 14; j_gene: TRBJ1-5; CDR3aa: CASRPGLSNQPQHF
v_gene: TRBV27; len: 14; j_gene: TRBJ1-5; CDR3aa: CASSSGGFGQPQHF
v_gene: TRBV20-1; len: 15; j_gene: TRBJ2-7; CDR3aa: CSARGPGLAGYEQYF
v_gene: TRBV4-1; len: 12; j_gene: TRBJ1-4; CDR3aa: CASSQVRGKLFF
v_gene: TRBV28; len: 15; j_gene: TRBJ1-3; CDR3aa: CASILPGRSGNTIYF
v_gene: TRBV7-2; len: 15; j_gene: TRBJ1-5; CDR3aa: CASSLVRVRGQPQHF
v_gene: TRBV10-2; len: 18; j_gene: TRBJ2-1; CDR3aa: CASSELAPEGSSYNEQFF
v_gene: TRBV24-1; len: 13; j_gene: TRBJ2-2; CDR3aa: CATSDLITGELFF
v_gene: TRBV28; len: 14; j_gene: TRBJ1-5; CDR3aa: CASSSTFSNQPQHF
v_gene: TRBV7-9; len: 17; j_gene: TRBJ2-5; CDR3aa: CASSSTGLAGWGETQYF
v_gene: TRBV10-3; len: 13; j_gene: TRBJ1-6; CDR3aa: CAITRTDNSPLHF
v_gene: TRBV4-1; len: 15; j_gene: TRBJ1-2; CDR3aa: CASSHGQGRGYGYTF
v_gene: TRBV9; len: 12; j_gene: TRBJ2-3; CDR3aa: CASSDGGDTQYF
v_gene: TRBV7-2; len: 12; j_gene: TRBJ2-7; CDR3aa: CASSLADYEQYF
v_gene: TRBV13; len: 14; j_gene: TRBJ2-7; CDR3aa: CASSPRTGGGEQYF
v_gene: TRBV4-1; len: 12; j_gene: TRBJ2-1; CDR3aa: CASSLDFNEQFF
v_gene: TRBV14; len: 14; j_gene: TRBJ1-1; CDR3aa: CAIGTGNLNTEAFF
v_gene: TRBV12-3/TRBV12-4; len: 13; j_gene: TRBJ2-7; CDR3aa: CASSRSGGYEQYF
v_gene: TRBV6-1; len: 14; j_gene: TRBJ2-2; CDR3aa: CASSLAPNAGELFF
v_gene: TRBV29-1; len: 15; j_gene: TRBJ2-1; CDR3aa: CSVDIPWNSYNEQFF
v_gene: TRBV27; len: 15; j_gene: TRBJ1-5; CDR3aa: CASAGLGSENQPQHF
v_gene: TRBV29-1; len: 12; j_gene: TRBJ1-2; CDR3aa: CSVVGQSYGYTF
v_gene: TRBV14; len: 17; j_gene: TRBJ2-7; CDR3aa: CASSQALGLAVSYEQYF
v_gene: TRBV7-9; len: 16; j_gene: TRBJ2-7; CDR3aa: CASRHILASGSYEQYF
v_gene: TRBV7-9; len: 14; j_gene: TRBJ1-2; CDR3aa: CASSLSRESYGYTF
v_gene: TRBV7-9; len: 14; j_gene: TRBJ1-6; CDR3aa: CASSSGQGDSPLHF
v_gene: TRBV27; len: 16; j_gene: TRBJ2-3; CDR3aa: CASSLWGGRGTDTQYF
v_gene: TRBV7-9; len: 14; j_gene: TRBJ2-3; CDR3aa: CASSSGQGTDTQYF
v_gene: TRBV7-9; len: 13; j_gene: TRBJ2-5; CDR3aa: CAIRAPLEETQYF
v_gene: TRBV5-5; len: 13; j_gene: TRBJ1-1; CDR3aa: CASSLGVGTEAFF
v_gene: TRBV7-6; len: 15; j_gene: TRBJ2-7; CDR3aa: CASSSPWTSAREQYF
v_gene: TRBV13; len: 15; j_gene: TRBJ2-7; CDR3aa: CASSFLGGLSYEQYF
v_gene: TRBV20-1; len: 12; j_gene: TRBJ2-5; CDR3aa: CSARGGTETQYF
v_gene: TRBV7-2; len: 16; j_gene: TRBJ2-7; CDR3aa: CASSLGGQGSYYEQYF
v_gene: TRBV15; len: 14; j_gene: TRBJ1-6; CDR3aa: CATSGPGGRVPLHF
v_gene: TRBV20-1; len: 16; j_gene: TRBJ2-1; CDR3aa: CSARDLGLARGNEQFF
v_gene: TRBV20-1; len: 17; j_gene: TRBJ2-1; CDR3aa: CSAEGLAGPPVYNEQFF
v_gene: TRBV12-3/TRBV12-4; len: 15; j_gene: TRBJ2-1; CDR3aa: CATDPSGRVGNEQFF
v_gene: TRBV7-6; len: 14; j_gene: TRBJ1-5; CDR3aa: CASSFGQGRQPQHF
v_gene: TRBV7-9; len: 15; j_gene: TRBJ2-5; CDR3aa: CASSLVVLAVETQYF
v_gene: TRBV20-1; len: 12; j_gene: TRBJ2-7; CDR3aa: CSAKRGSYEQYF